A single sample is the source of the 7 T cell receptor beta chains below, sequenced in a study of cytomegalovirus exposure and HLA in healthy donors. Primers for the PCR totalled 60 Vbeta and 13 Jbeta. Measured with immunoSEQ multiplex PCR; TCRdb has only the in-frame clones, and not every one. The sample consists of 200,000 to 250,000 clones, 77% of them appearing once. The sequencing input was PBMCs. The origin of the receptors is a woman aged 60-75 years in good health and CMV-seropositive.

This clone was detected only once. This chain uses TRBV10-3 with TRBJ2-5; 11 nucleotides align to TRBD2. The CDR3 spans 16 residues. Per germline, CDR1 ENHRY and CDR2 SYGVKD. The V segment lost 3 bases and the J segment 2 bases; nucleotides outside the gene matches: 5. CDR3 sequence: CAISDDRLAGQETQYF. The CDR3 bases are TGTGCCATCAGTGACGATCGACTAGCGGGGCAAGAGACCCAGTACTTC.

The chain uses TRBV5-1 and TRBJ1-4; TRBD1 aligns across 9 bases. J gave up 3 bases and V 3 bases, and 9 bases lay outside the gene matches. The CDR3 is 17 amino acids. The germline V gene encodes CDR1 SGHRS and CDR2 YFSETQ. CDR3 protein: CASSSTGTGPPNEKLFF. Written as DNA, the CDR3 is TGCGCCAGCAGCTCGACCGGGACAGGGCCTCCTAATGAAAAACTGTTTTTT.

This clone was counted only a few times. CDR3 bases: TGCGCCAGCAGCTTGGCCCCCCCGGGAGAAGGGACGAACACTGAAGCTTTCTTT. It translates to CASSLAPPGEGTNTEAFF. The chain carries TRBV5-1 and TRBJ1-1, with D perhaps TRBD1 (5 bases). The CDR3 is 18 residues long. From germline, CDR1 is SGHRS and CDR2 YFSETQ. With 0 bases removed from V and 1 base from J, the gap between germline ends came to 19 bases.

The J gene is TRBJ1-3, the V gene TRBV5-1; TRBD1 matches at 7 bases. Germline V gene data show CDR1 as SGHRS and CDR2 as YFSETQ. V dropped 0 bases and J dropped 1; count of bases not matched to a gene: 4. The CDR3 is 16 amino acids. The DNA for the CDR3 is TGCGCCAGCAGCTTGGAAGGGGGCAATTCTGGAAACACCATATATTTT. Protein: CASSLEGGNSGNTIYF.

This chain uses TRBV2 with TRBJ2-1, with 7 bases matching TRBD2. This CDR3 is built from 15 residues. Germline V gene sequence: CDR1 SNHLY, CDR2 FYNNEI. V trimming: 5 bases; J trimming: 7 bases; junction bases outside the gene matches: 11. CDR3 protein: CASSPRTSFLNEQFF. As DNA, the CDR3 is TGTGCCAGCAGTCCGAGGACTAGTTTCTTAAATGAGCAGTTCTTC. Using reference TRBV2 and TRBJ2-1 for the parts outside the CDR3, the full variable domain is EPEVTQTPSHQVTQMGQEVILRCVPISNHLYFYWYRQILGQKVEFLVSFYNNEISEKSEIFDDQFSVERPDGSNFTLKIRSTKLEDSAMYFCASSPRTSFLNEQFFGPGTRLTVL.

The chain couples TRBV4-1 to TRBJ2-7, with D maybe TRBD1 (6 bases). Germline V CDR1 and CDR2: MGHRA, YSYEKL. The ends were cut back, 8 bases at V and 2 bases at J, with 13 bases in the middle. The CDR3 runs to 13 residues. CDR3 nucleotide sequence: TGCGCCAGCGCACGGGACACCGCCTACGAGCAGTACTTC. Residues: CASARDTAYEQYF.

The rearrangement links TRBV14 to TRBJ2-1, with TRBD2 matching over 9 bases. This CDR3 contains 16 residues. V lost 2 bases and J lost 4; bases outside the gene matches: 6. Germline V CDR1 and CDR2: SGHDN, FVKESK. The CDR3 DNA reads as TGTGCCAGCAGCCAAATAGCGGGGGCACATTACAATGAGCAGTTCTTC. It specifies CASSQIAGAHYNEQFF.